These 30 T cell receptor beta chains were all obtained from the same sample, sequenced in a study of blood T cell repertoires in COVID-19. Using immunoSEQ multiplex PCR, the repertoire was profiled, and TCRdb retains in-frame clones only, with some absent. The data contain about 180,000 clones, approximately 88% of them singletons. Sequencing was done on a sample of peripheral blood. The receptor set was obtained from a woman aged 25 to 39 with acute or convalescent COVID-19.

The chain is built from TRBV6-4 and TRBJ2-6; D uncertain. Trimming stripped 4 bases from V and 2 bases from J, with 3 bases between. The CDR3 runs to 13 residues. Looked up from germline, CDR1 is MRHNA and CDR2 is SNTAGT. The chain's CDR3 is CASSAAGANVLTF. The CDR3 DNA sequence: TGTGCCAGCAGTGCCGCTGGGGCCAACGTCCTGACTTTC.

CDR3 sequence (DNA): TGTGCCAGCATCCTGGGGGGGCAGTACAATGAGCAGTTCTTC. Protein sequence: CASILGGQYNEQFF. The chain employs TRBV28 and TRBJ2-1; D possibly corresponds to TRBD2 (7 bases). V was trimmed by 7 bases and J by 4 bases, leaving 14 bases between them. The CDR3 is made up of 14 amino acids. In germline, CDR1 is MDHEN, CDR2 SYDVKM.

CDR3 region: CASSVGTGPGTTIYNEQFF. The CDR3 DNA sequence: TGTGCCAGCAGCGTAGGCACAGGGCCCGGGACTACCATCTACAATGAGCAGTTCTTC. This chain joins TRBV9 and TRBJ2-1, with D possibly being TRBD2 (7 bases). Germline assignment: CDR1 SGDLS and CDR2 YYNGEE. V was clipped by 0 bases and J by 3 bases, with 22 bases between them. The CDR3 spans 19 residues.

Concerning this clone: The junction departs from the called germline gene at one end, perhaps through a read error. The chain joins TRBV2 to TRBJ2-7, with 7 bases lining up with TRBD2. The CDR3 covers 11 residues. CDR1 and CDR2 (germline): SNHLY, FYNNEI. CDR3 in amino acids: CASLAYHSGSF. In DNA form, the CDR3 reads TGTGCCAGCTTAGCGTACCATAGCGGGTCCTTC.

CDR3 in DNA: TGTGCCAGCAGCTTAGAAGGACAACTCTCCTACGAGCAGTACTTC. It yields the protein CASSLEGQLSYEQYF. V gene TRBV11-2 combines with J gene TRBJ2-7; D might be TRBD1 (5 bases). Trimming cost V 0 bases and J 0 bases, with 9 bases left between them. The germline CDR1 and CDR2 sequences are SGHAT and FQNNGV. This CDR3 spans 15 amino acids.

V usage is TRBV2 and J usage is TRBJ1-5; TRBD1 is a possible D gene (6 bases). Trimming left V 10 bases short and J 5 bases short, with 18 bases between. Germline V CDR1 and CDR2: SNHLY, FYNNEI. The CDR3 consists of 14 residues. The CDR3 sequence: CATQPFQGYQPQHF. In DNA form, the CDR3 reads TGTGCCACCCAACCATTTCAGGGGTATCAGCCCCAGCATTTT.

This chain uses TRBV15 with TRBJ1-4; a weak D match, TRBD1 (6 bases). This CDR3 region has 13 residues. V gave up 3 bases and J gave up 8 bases, with 10 bases separating them. CDR1 LNHNV and CDR2 YYDKDF come from the germline V gene (reference sequence). CDR3 bases: TGTGCCACCAGCAGGGGACACTCCGAAAAACTGTTTTTT. Translated: CATSRGHSEKLFF.

This chain links TRBV15 with TRBJ2-1, with TRBD2 as a possible D gene (6 bases). Germline lookup yields CDR1 LNHNV and CDR2 YYDKDF (reference sequence). The germline V and J ends were trimmed by 1 base and 12 bases, with 16 bases remaining between them. The CDR3 contains 14 residues. The CDR3 protein is CATSRVDPRDSQFF. The CDR3, as DNA: TGTGCCACCAGCAGAGTGGACCCCCGGGACTCGCAGTTCTTC.

This sequence joins TRBV28 and TRBJ1-3, with D unclear. The V gene's germline CDR1 is MDHEN and CDR2 SYDVKM. Trimming cost V 5 bases and J 3 bases, with 14 bases left between them. The CDR3 totals 15 residues. In DNA form, the CDR3 reads TGTGCCAGCAGTGGGCGGGTCACCTTTGGAAACACCATATATTTT. Protein sequence: CASSGRVTFGNTIYF.

The chain joins TRBV6-5 to TRBJ2-7, with 8 bases matching TRBD2. The V gene end was trimmed by 8 bases and the J gene end by 0 bases; junction bases not matched to a gene: 6. This CDR3 spans 14 amino acids. CDR1 is MNHEY and CDR2 is SVGAGI in the germline V gene. The CDR3 loop is CASGTSGNSYEQYF. The CDR3 DNA sequence: TGTGCCAGCGGAACTAGCGGAAACTCCTACGAGCAGTACTTC.

The V gene is TRBV9, the J gene TRBJ2-3, with 7 bases fitting TRBD2. The CDR3 totals 15 residues. From germline, CDR1 is SGDLS and CDR2 YYNGEE. Trimming removed 10 bases from V and 3 bases from J; junction bases left unmatched: 14. The CDR3 loop is CAGSTSQFPTDTQYF. In DNA form, the CDR3 reads TGTGCCGGCTCGACTAGCCAGTTCCCTACAGATACGCAGTATTTT.

This clone occurred once. This chain links TRBV7-9 with TRBJ2-7; no firm D call. Germline CDR1 SEHNR, CDR2 FQNEAQ (reference sequence). V was shortened by 2 bases and J by 5 bases, with 10 bases between the two germline ends. CDR3 size: 13 residues. The CDR3 reads CASSLNSFNEQYF. The CDR3 DNA follows: TGTGCCAGCAGCTTAAATTCTTTTAACGAGCAGTACTTC.

This rearrangement joins TRBV19 to TRBJ2-1; TRBD2 aligns across 13 bases. V was clipped by 4 bases and J by 9 bases; unmatched bases: 6. CDR3 length: 15 residues. From germline, CDR1 is LNHDA and CDR2 SQIVND (reference sequence). Here the CDR3 DNA reads TGTGCCAGTAGTACGGGACTAGCGGGATTCGGTGAGCAGTTCTTC. Protein: CASSTGLAGFGEQFF.

The V gene is TRBV6-1, the J gene TRBJ1-5; 9 bases agree with TRBD1. This CDR3 region has 15 residues. Unmatched junction bases numbered 4, after V lost 0 bases and J lost 7 bases. Per the germline V gene, CDR1 is MNHNS and CDR2 is SASEGT. The CDR3 nucleotides are TGTGCCAGCAGTGAAGCGGACAGGGGAAGGCAGCCCCAGCATTTT. Protein sequence: CASSEADRGRQPQHF.

CDR3 DNA: TGTGCCAGCAGGGTACTAGCGACGAGCTCCTACGAGCAGTACTTC. This codes for CASRVLATSSYEQYF. V usage is TRBV28 and J usage is TRBJ2-7; TRBD2 aligns across 7 bases. The CDR3 is 15 residues long. V gave up 6 bases and J gave up 0 bases; unmatched junction bases: 8. Germline CDR1 MDHEN, CDR2 SYDVKM. The complete variable domain, with remaining parts taken from reference TRBV28 and TRBJ2-7, reads DVKVTQSSRYLVKRTGEKVFLECVQDMDHENMFWYRQDPGLGLRLIYFSYDVKMKEKGDIPEGYSVSREKKERFSLILESASTNQTSMYLCASRVLATSSYEQYFGPGTRLTVT.

V and J are TRBV27 and TRBJ2-7; D is ambiguous. This CDR3 spans 13 amino acids. Trimming shortened V by 1 base and J by 0 bases, and 4 bases separated the two germline ends. In germline, CDR1 is MNHEY, CDR2 SMNVEV (reference sequence). CDR3 amino acids: CASSLFVSYEQYF. In DNA form, the CDR3 reads TGTGCCAGCAGTTTATTCGTCTCCTACGAGCAGTACTTC.

This chain connects TRBV7-6 to TRBJ1-5; 8 bases are a match to TRBD1. V dropped 4 bases and J dropped 0; count of bases not matched to a gene: 11. The CDR3 extends over 18 amino acids. Germline V gene data show CDR1 as SGHVS and CDR2 as FNYEAQ. CDR3 sequence reads: CASSSLHRGDYSNQPQHF. In DNA form, the CDR3 reads TGTGCCAGCAGCTCGTTGCACAGGGGGGACTATAGCAATCAGCCCCAGCATTTT. The variable domain in full, with the rest retrieved from reference TRBV7-6 and TRBJ1-5, is GAGVSQSPRYKVTKRGQDVALRCDPISGHVSLYWYRQALGQGPEFLTYFNYEAQQDKSGLPNDRFSAERPEGSISTLTIQRTEQRDSAMYRCASSSLHRGDYSNQPQHFGDGTRLSIL.

This clone was found a few times. The junction departs from the called germline gene at one end, perhaps through a read error. The V and J genes are TRBV5-1 and TRBJ1-1, with D maybe TRBD1 (6 bases). Germline loops: CDR1 SGHRS, CDR2 YFSETQ. CDR3 size: 14 residues. The chain's CDR3 is CASSLDQGNPEAFF. In nucleotides, the CDR3 is TGCGCCAGCAGCTTGGATCAGGGGAACCCTGAAGCTTTCTTT.

CDR3 region: CASRSLAGEQFF. The CDR3 DNA sequence: TGTGCCAGCAGATCCCTAGCGGGCGAGCAGTTCTTC. The chain has TRBV6-4 and TRBJ2-1, with 8 bases that match TRBD2. V was clipped by 6 bases and J by 10 bases; unmatched bases: 5. The CDR3 totals 12 residues. Germline loops: CDR1 MRHNA, CDR2 SNTAGT.

V and J are TRBV28 and TRBJ2-1, with D possibly TRBD2 on 5 matching bases. The CDR3 consists of 11 residues. The V gene's germline CDR1 is MDHEN and CDR2 SYDVKM. With 7 bases removed from V and 6 bases from J, the gap between germline ends came to 7 bases. The CDR3 DNA sequence: TGTGCCAGCAACCGGGGCAATGAGCAGTTCTTC. It translates to CASNRGNEQFF. Combining the CDR3 with reference TRBV28 and TRBJ2-1 gives the whole variable domain DVKVTQSSRYLVKRTGEKVFLECVQDMDHENMFWYRQDPGLGLRLIYFSYDVKMKEKGDIPEGYSVSREKKERFSLILESASTNQTSMYLCASNRGNEQFFGPGTRLTVL.

This chain links TRBV19 with TRBJ1-3; no clear D gene. With 5 bases removed from V and 4 bases from J, the gap between germline ends came to 9 bases. The CDR3 is 13 amino acids. Germline-derived CDR1 and CDR2 are LNHDA and SQIVND (reference sequence). CDR3 DNA sequence: TGTGCCAGTAGTCCTAATGTCGGAAACACCATATATTTT. Translation: CASSPNVGNTIYF.

The chain combines TRBV3-1 (or the pseudogene TRBV3-2) with TRBJ1-6; tentatively, D is TRBD1 (5 bases). The CDR3 has 17 amino acids. Germline CDR1 is LGHDT and CDR2 is YNNKEL (reference sequence). The ends were cut back, 4 bases at V and 1 base at J, with 14 bases in the middle. CDR3 nucleotide sequence: TGTGCCAGCAGCCCAGGACACGCAGGGTCCTATAATTCACCCCTCCACTTT. Its translation: CASSPGHAGSYNSPLHF.

This chain links TRBV20-1 with TRBJ1-6; D gene uncertain. Germline V lookup: CDR1 DFQATT, CDR2 SNEGSKA (reference sequence). The CDR3 spans 10 residues. Trimming stripped 3 bases from V and 15 bases from J, with 9 bases between. CDR3 DNA: TGCAGTGCTAGTGTCGGGATCCTCCACTTT. This gives the protein CSASVGILHF.

The chain combines TRBV27 with TRBJ2-3; 10 bases are shared with TRBD2. Trimming at V came to 6 bases and at J to 5 bases, leaving 11 bases not matched to a gene. Germline V gives CDR1 MNHEY, CDR2 SMNVEV (reference sequence). CDR3 length equals 16 residues. The CDR3 DNA sequence: TGTGCCAGCAGCCACCTAGCGGGAGAACTTGGAGATACGCAGTATTTT. Its translation is CASSHLAGELGDTQYF.

Of note for this clone: This sample also contains other DNA sequences that code for the same CDR3. The rearrangement uses TRBV28 and TRBJ1-5; the D is unclear. This CDR3 is built from 12 residues. Germline-derived CDR1 and CDR2 are MDHEN and SYDVKM. Trimming pared 6 bases from V and 6 bases from J, leaving 9 bases between. CDR3 in amino acids: CASSPPGQPQHF. Written as DNA, the CDR3 is TGTGCCAGCAGCCCTCCCGGTCAGCCCCAGCATTTT.

The chain couples TRBV27 to TRBJ2-7; 7 bases line up with TRBD1. This CDR3 comprises 14 residues. The trim removed 6 bases at V and 4 bases at J, leaving 9 bases unmatched. Germline V gives CDR1 MNHEY, CDR2 SMNVEV (reference sequence). CDR3 sequence reads: CASRPTGSFYEQYF. As DNA, the CDR3 is TGTGCCAGCAGGCCGACAGGGTCGTTTTACGAGCAGTACTTC.

This clone appeared once. The chain has TRBV6-1 and TRBJ2-1, with 8 bases that match TRBD2. Germline V gives CDR1 MNHNS, CDR2 SASEGT. Trimming removed 3 bases from V and 9 bases from J; junction bases left unmatched: 7. The CDR3 length is 14 residues. Here the CDR3 reads CASSEDGRAFEQFF. CDR3 DNA: TGTGCCAGCAGTGAGGACGGGAGGGCTTTTGAGCAGTTCTTC.

The chain joins TRBV2 to TRBJ2-7; TRBD1 might be the D (5 bases). Germline CDR1 reads SNHLY; CDR2 reads FYNNEI. The CDR3 extends over 14 amino acids. V lost 1 base and J 2 bases, leaving 9 bases between the germline ends. The CDR3 DNA sequence: TGTGCCAGCAGTGAAGACAGGCGGACCTACGAGCAGTACTTC. This translates into CASSEDRRTYEQYF.

This clone was found once. The chain joins TRBV10-3 to TRBJ1-3; 8 bases are shared with TRBD1. After removal of 2 bases from V and 0 bases from J, the junction contained 3 bases not matched to a gene. The CDR3 covers 16 residues. Germline CDR1 is ENHRY and CDR2 is SYGVKD. In nucleotides, the CDR3 is TGTGCCATCAGTGAGACAGGGGGAGGCTCTGGAAACACCATATATTTT. It is translated as CAISETGGGSGNTIYF.

V is TRBV28 and J is TRBJ1-6, with D possibly matching TRBD1 (5 bases). Germline loops: CDR1 MDHEN, CDR2 SYDVKM. V was trimmed by 7 bases and J by 10 bases, leaving 14 bases between them. CDR3 length: 13 amino acids. The CDR3 spells CASKTVRHSPLHF. The CDR3 DNA sequence: TGTGCCAGCAAGACAGTCCGTCACTCACCCCTCCACTTT.